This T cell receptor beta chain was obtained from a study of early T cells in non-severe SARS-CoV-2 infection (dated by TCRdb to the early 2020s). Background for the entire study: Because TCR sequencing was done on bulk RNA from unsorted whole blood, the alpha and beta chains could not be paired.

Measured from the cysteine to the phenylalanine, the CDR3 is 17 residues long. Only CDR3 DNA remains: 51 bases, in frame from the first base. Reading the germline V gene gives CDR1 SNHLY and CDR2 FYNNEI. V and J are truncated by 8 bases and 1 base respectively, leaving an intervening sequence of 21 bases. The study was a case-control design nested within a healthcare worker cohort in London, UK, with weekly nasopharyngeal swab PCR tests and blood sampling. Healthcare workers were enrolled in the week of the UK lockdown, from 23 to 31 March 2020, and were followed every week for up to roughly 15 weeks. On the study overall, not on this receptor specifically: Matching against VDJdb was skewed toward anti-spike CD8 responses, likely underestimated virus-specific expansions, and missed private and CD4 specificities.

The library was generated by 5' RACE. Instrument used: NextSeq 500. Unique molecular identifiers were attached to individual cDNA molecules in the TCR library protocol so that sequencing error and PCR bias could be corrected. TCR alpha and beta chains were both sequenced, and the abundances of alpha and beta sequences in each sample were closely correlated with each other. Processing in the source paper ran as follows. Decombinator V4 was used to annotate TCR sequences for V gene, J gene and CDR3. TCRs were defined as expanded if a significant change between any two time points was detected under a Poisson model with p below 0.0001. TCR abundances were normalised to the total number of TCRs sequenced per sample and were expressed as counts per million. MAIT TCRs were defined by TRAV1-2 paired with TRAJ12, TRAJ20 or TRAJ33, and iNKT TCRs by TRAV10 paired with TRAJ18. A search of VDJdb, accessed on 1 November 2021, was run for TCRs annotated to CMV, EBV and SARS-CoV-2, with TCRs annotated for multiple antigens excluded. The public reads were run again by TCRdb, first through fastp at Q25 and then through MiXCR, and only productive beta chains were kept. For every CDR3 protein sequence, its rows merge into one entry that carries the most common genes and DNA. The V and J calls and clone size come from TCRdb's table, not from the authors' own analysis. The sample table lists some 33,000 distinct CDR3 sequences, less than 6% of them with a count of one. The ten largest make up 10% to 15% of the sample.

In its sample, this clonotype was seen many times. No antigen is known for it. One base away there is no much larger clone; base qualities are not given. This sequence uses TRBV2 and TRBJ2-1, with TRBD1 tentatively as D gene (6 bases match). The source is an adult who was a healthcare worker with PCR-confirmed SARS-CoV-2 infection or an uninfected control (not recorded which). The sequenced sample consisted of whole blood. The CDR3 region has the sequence CASLGDRGGLSYNEQFF. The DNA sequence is TGTGCCAGCTTGGGAGACAGAGGGGGATTATCCTACAATGAGCAGTTCTTC.